This is a list of T cell receptor beta chains from one sample in a study of shared clonotypes between healthy human individuals. Clones were read by immunoSEQ multiplex PCR, and TCRdb kept only the in-frame ones, dropping some. The data show roughly 1,600,000 clones, about 98.5% seen once. Specimen: naive CD4+ T cells sorted from blood. The source is a man aged 25 to 45 in good health. The CDR3 runs from the conserved cysteine through the conserved F or W. The D gene is left open where the match is weak. Only some rows state a clone size, as once, few, many or a class for expanded clones.

TRBV29-1	-	TRBD1	TRBJ2-5	CSVLGQGETQYF	TGCAGCGTGCTCGGACAGGGAGAGACCCAGTACTTC
TRBV12-2	-	-	TRBJ1-1	CASRLAGGFTEAFF	TGTGCAAGTCGCTTAGCAGGGGGTTTCACTGAAGCTTTCTTT
TRBV30	-	-	TRBJ2-3	CACSTGVNTQYF	TGTGCCTGCAGTACCGGAGTAAATACGCAGTATTTT
TRBV20-1	-	-	TRBJ2-7	CSAADYEQYF	TGCAGTGCTGCGGACTACGAGCAGTACTTC
TRBV4-1	-	TRBD2	TRBJ2-1	CASSQDLSSGKYNEQFF	TGCGCCAGCAGCCAAGATCTCTCTAGCGGGAAATACAATGAGCAGTTCTTC
TRBV5-6	-	-	TRBJ1-4	CASRGRAVNEKLFF	TGTGCCAGCAGGGGACGTGCGGTGAATGAAAAACTGTTTTTT
TRBV15	once	TRBD2	TRBJ2-1	CATSRAAGTSGYNEQFF	TGTGCCACCAGCAGAGCCGCCGGGACTAGCGGCTACAATGAGCAGTTCTTC
TRBV7-8	-	TRBD1	TRBJ1-1	CASSVDRGTEAFF	TGTGCCAGCAGCGTAGACAGGGGCACTGAAGCTTTCTTT
TRBV5-5	-	TRBD1	TRBJ2-1	CASSLVRTGGNEQFF	TGTGCCAGCAGCTTGGTTCGGACAGGGGGCAATGAGCAGTTCTTC
TRBV28	-	-	TRBJ2-2	CASTLGFHTGELFF	TGTGCCAGCACCCTTGGCTTCCACACCGGGGAGCTGTTTTTT
TRBV9	-	-	TRBJ2-1	CASSALSLGLSNEQFF	TGTGCCAGCAGCGCCCTATCACTAGGCTTGTCCAATGAGCAGTTCTTC
TRBV5-1	-	TRBD1	TRBJ1-1	CASRTTGGWNTEAFF	TGCGCCAGCAGGACTACAGGGGGTTGGAACACTGAAGCTTTCTTT
TRBV27	-	TRBD1	TRBJ2-7	CASSYRGSSYEQYF	TGTGCCAGCAGTTACAGGGGTAGCTCCTACGAGCAGTACTTC
TRBV7-9	-	-	TRBJ2-7	CASTLPGSTYEQYF	TGTGCCAGCACCCTACCGGGAAGCACCTACGAGCAGTACTTC
TRBV9	-	-	TRBJ2-7	CASSPTSGTQTYEQYF	TGTGCCAGCAGCCCGACTTCCGGGACCCAGACCTACGAGCAGTACTTC
TRBV10-3	-	TRBD2	TRBJ2-3	CAIRGGTSGRAGDTQYF	TGTGCCATCAGGGGGGGGACTAGCGGGAGGGCCGGAGATACGCAGTATTTT
TRBV6-5	-	-	TRBJ1-2	CASSQTSYGYTF	TGTGCCAGCAGCCAAACTTCCTATGGCTACACCTTC
TRBV19	-	TRBD1	TRBJ2-1	CASSVTGGRHNEQFF	TGTGCCAGTAGTGTGACAGGGGGACGACACAATGAGCAGTTCTTC
TRBV5-1	-	-	TRBJ2-1	CASSPGTQGNEQFF	TGCGCCAGCAGCCCCGGGACCCAGGGGAATGAGCAGTTCTTC
TRBV29-1	-	-	TRBJ2-1	CSVDQDSYNEQFF	TGCAGCGTTGACCAGGACAGTTACAATGAGCAGTTCTTC
TRBV6-1	-	-	TRBJ1-1	CASGRVNTEAFF	TGTGCCAGCGGACGGGTGAACACTGAAGCTTTCTTT
TRBV5-5	-	-	TRBJ2-5	CASSLARGQETQYF	TGTGCCAGCAGCTTGGCTAGGGGACAAGAGACCCAGTACTTC
TRBV7-9	-	-	TRBJ2-1	CASSFLKYGNEQFF	TGTGCCAGCAGCTTCCTCAAGTACGGGAATGAGCAGTTCTTC
TRBV5-5	-	TRBD1	TRBJ2-1	CASSLTGGVVTYNEQFF	TGTGCCAGCAGCCTAACAGGGGGCGTCGTCACCTACAATGAGCAGTTCTTC
TRBV19	-	-	TRBJ2-3	CASSILAGTDTQYF	TGTGCCAGTAGTATATTAGCGGGCACAGATACGCAGTATTTT
TRBV25-1	-	-	TRBJ2-7	CASRDRTTYEQYF	TGTGCCAGCAGGGATAGAACCACCTACGAGCAGTACTTC
TRBV6-4	-	-	TRBJ2-3	CASSGGSDTQYF	TGTGCCAGCAGCGGAGGTTCGGATACGCAGTATTTT